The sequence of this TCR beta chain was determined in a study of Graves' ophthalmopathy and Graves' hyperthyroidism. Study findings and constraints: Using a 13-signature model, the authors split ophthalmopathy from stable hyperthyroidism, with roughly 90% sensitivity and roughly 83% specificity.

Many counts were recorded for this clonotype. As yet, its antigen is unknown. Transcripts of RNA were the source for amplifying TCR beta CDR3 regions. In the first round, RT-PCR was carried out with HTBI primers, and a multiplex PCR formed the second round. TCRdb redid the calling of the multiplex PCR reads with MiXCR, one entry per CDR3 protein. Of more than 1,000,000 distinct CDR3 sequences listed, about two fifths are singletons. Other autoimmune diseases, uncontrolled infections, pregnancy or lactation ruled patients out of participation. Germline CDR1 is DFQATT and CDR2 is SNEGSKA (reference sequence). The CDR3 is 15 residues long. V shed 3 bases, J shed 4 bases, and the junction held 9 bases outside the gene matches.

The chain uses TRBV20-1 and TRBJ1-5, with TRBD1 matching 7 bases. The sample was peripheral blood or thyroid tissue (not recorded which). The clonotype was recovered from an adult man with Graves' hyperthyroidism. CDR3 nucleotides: TGCAGTGCTAGTCGGGATACAGGGGTAAATCAGCCCCAGCATTTT. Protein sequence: CSASRDTGVNQPQHF.